The present entry profiles one T cell receptor (beta chain) with its context. Authors' processing steps: Estimated nucleated cell counts came from reference gene primer amplification. The assay was immunoSEQ multiplex PCR, and TCRdb's table has in-frame clones only and misses some. V, J and clone size are those of that table, while D and trimming were read from the DNA. Among about 260,000 clones listed, 88% were seen once. The data derive from a study of blood T cell repertoires in COVID-19. At the level of the study: Donors in the United States, Italy and Spain gave samples during acute or convalescent COVID-19. From T cells, B-cell-depleted T cells, or PBMCs came the material, which was cDNA or gDNA.

Germline CDR1 and CDR2: MDHEN and SYDVKM. The CDR3 consists of 13 residues. V dropped 7 bases and J dropped 7 bases, with 11 bases sitting between them. The rearrangement uses TRBV28 and TRBJ1-6; D is perhaps TRBD1 (5 bases). This receptor was obtained from a man between 60 and 75 years old who had recovered from COVID-19. Sequenced: peripheral blood. Written as DNA, the CDR3 is TGTGCCAGCATCCCGGGGGGGAATTCACCCCTCCACTTT. Amino acids: CASIPGGNSPLHF.